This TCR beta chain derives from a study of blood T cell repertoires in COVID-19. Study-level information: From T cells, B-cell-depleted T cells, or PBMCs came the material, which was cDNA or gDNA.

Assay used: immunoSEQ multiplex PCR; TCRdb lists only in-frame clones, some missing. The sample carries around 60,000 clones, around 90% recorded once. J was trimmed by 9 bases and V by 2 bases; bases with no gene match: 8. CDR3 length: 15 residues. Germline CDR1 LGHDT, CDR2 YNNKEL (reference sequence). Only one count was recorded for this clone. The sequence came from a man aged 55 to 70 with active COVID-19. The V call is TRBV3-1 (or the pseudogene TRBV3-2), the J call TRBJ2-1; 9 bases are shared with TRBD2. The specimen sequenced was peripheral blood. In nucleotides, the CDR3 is TGTGCCAGCAGCCAAAACATAGCGGGGGATGGTGAGCAGTTCTTC. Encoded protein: CASSQNIAGDGEQFF.